The rows below give T cell receptor beta chains drawn from one sample of a study of response to subunit inactivated influenza vaccine. MiXCR, run by TCRdb on the RT-PCR reads, gives a single entry per CDR3 protein. The sample includes hundreds of thousands of distinct CDR3 sequences, approximately 10% of them seen just once. The same data also went into a second study, on T cells expressing NK-cell markers.

The sample in question was PBMCs from blood, obtained on the day of vaccination. These receptors were obtained from a man aged 50 to 60 who received an inactivated influenza vaccine. Each CDR3 is given with its conserved first and last residue. Each record gives: CDR3 protein, CDR3 DNA, V gene, D gene, clone size, J gene. A D gene is named only where the DNA matches it firmly. Size tells how often a clone was seen (once, few, many) or the class of an expanded clone, and some rows leave it out.

cdr3_aa: CASSAIRGRTTTGELFF; cdr3_nt: TGTGCCAGCAGCGCTATTAGGGGGAGAACGACCACCGGGGAGCTGTTTTTT; v_call: TRBV12-3/TRBV12-4; d_call: NA; clone_size: many; j_call: TRBJ2-2
cdr3_aa: CASSYFETGEQETQYF; cdr3_nt: TGTGCTAGCAGTTACTTCGAGACAGGGGAACAAGAGACCCAGTACTTC; v_call: TRBV6-5; d_call: TRBD1; clone_size: NA; j_call: TRBJ2-5
cdr3_aa: CASSLSPGPNTEAFF; cdr3_nt: TGTGCCAGCAGTCTAAGCCCCGGACCGAACACTGAAGCTTTCTTT; v_call: TRBV27; d_call: NA; clone_size: NA; j_call: TRBJ1-1
cdr3_aa: CASSPGPVTDTQYF; cdr3_nt: TGTGCCAGCAGCCCTGGACCGGTCACAGATACGCAGTATTTT; v_call: TRBV7-2; d_call: NA; clone_size: NA; j_call: TRBJ2-3
cdr3_aa: CASSLGTVGYTF; cdr3_nt: TGTGCCAGCAGCCTCGGGACAGTTGGCTACACCTTC; v_call: TRBV7-9; d_call: TRBD1; clone_size: few; j_call: TRBJ1-2
cdr3_aa: CASSRLGASGARDTQYF; cdr3_nt: TGTGCCAGCAGTCGTCTGGGGGCTAGCGGGGCCAGGGATACGCAGTATTTT; v_call: TRBV12-3/TRBV12-4; d_call: TRBD2; clone_size: few; j_call: TRBJ2-3
cdr3_aa: CASSGQVPYEQYF; cdr3_nt: TGTGCCAGCTCGGGACAGGTTCCCTACGAGCAGTACTTC; v_call: TRBV18; d_call: TRBD1; clone_size: many; j_call: TRBJ2-7
cdr3_aa: CAISAQPGTGAHEQYF; cdr3_nt: TGTGCCATCAGTGCTCAACCCGGGACAGGGGCCCACGAGCAGTACTTC; v_call: TRBV10-3; d_call: TRBD1; clone_size: few; j_call: TRBJ2-7
cdr3_aa: CASSQDWASYEQYF; cdr3_nt: TGCGCCAGCAGCCAAGATTGGGCATCCTACGAGCAGTACTTC; v_call: TRBV4-3; d_call: NA; clone_size: many; j_call: TRBJ2-7
cdr3_aa: CASSGVRGGNNEQFF; cdr3_nt: TGTGCCAGCAGTGGGGTTCGGGGTGGTAACAATGAGCAGTTCTTC; v_call: TRBV12-3/TRBV12-4; d_call: NA; clone_size: NA; j_call: TRBJ2-1
cdr3_aa: CASSVGWGLSYNEQFF; cdr3_nt: TGTGCCAGCAGCGTAGGCTGGGGCCTATCCTACAATGAGCAGTTCTTC; v_call: TRBV9; d_call: NA; clone_size: few; j_call: TRBJ2-1
cdr3_aa: CSVEGTEYNEQFF; cdr3_nt: TGCAGCGTTGAGGGGACAGAATACAATGAGCAGTTCTTC; v_call: TRBV29-1; d_call: TRBD1; clone_size: NA; j_call: TRBJ2-1
cdr3_aa: CAISLQGSNQPQHF; cdr3_nt: TGTGCCATCAGCTTACAGGGAAGCAATCAGCCCCAGCATTTT; v_call: TRBV10-3; d_call: NA; clone_size: few; j_call: TRBJ1-5
cdr3_aa: CASSLVEPSYEQYF; cdr3_nt: TGCGCCAGCAGCTTGGTAGAACCCTCCTACGAGCAGTACTTC; v_call: TRBV5-1; d_call: NA; clone_size: many; j_call: TRBJ2-7
cdr3_aa: CSAMLEGSYEQYF; cdr3_nt: TGCAGTGCTATGTTGGAGGGGTCCTACGAGCAGTACTTC; v_call: TRBV20-1; d_call: NA; clone_size: few; j_call: TRBJ2-7
cdr3_aa: CAWNVAGSYNEQFF; cdr3_nt: TGTGCCTGGAACGTAGCGGGGAGTTACAATGAGCAGTTCTTC; v_call: TRBV30; d_call: TRBD2; clone_size: NA; j_call: TRBJ2-1
cdr3_aa: CASSLMMNNEQFF; cdr3_nt: TGTGCCAGCAGCTTGATGATGAACAATGAGCAGTTCTTC; v_call: TRBV5-6; d_call: NA; clone_size: few; j_call: TRBJ2-1
cdr3_aa: CATRRGTVSGANVLTF; cdr3_nt: TGTGCCACCCGGAGGGGGACGGTCTCGGGGGCCAACGTCCTGACTTTC; v_call: TRBV27; d_call: NA; clone_size: NA; j_call: TRBJ2-6
cdr3_aa: CASSPVPGVNQPQHF; cdr3_nt: TGCGCCAGCAGCCCGGTCCCCGGGGTCAATCAGCCCCAGCATTTT; v_call: TRBV5-1; d_call: NA; clone_size: few; j_call: TRBJ1-5
cdr3_aa: CASSYVTDAYSNQPQHF; cdr3_nt: TGTGCCAGCAGCTACGTGACGGACGCTTATAGCAATCAGCCCCAGCATTTT; v_call: TRBV7-9; d_call: NA; clone_size: many; j_call: TRBJ1-5
cdr3_aa: CSARDNLVGQNSPLHF; cdr3_nt: TGCAGTGCTAGAGATAATCTAGTCGGGCAGAATTCACCCCTCCACTTT; v_call: TRBV20-1; d_call: NA; clone_size: NA; j_call: TRBJ1-6
cdr3_aa: CASSPYGGGELFF; cdr3_nt: TGCGCCAGCAGCCCTTATGGGGGCGGGGAGCTGTTTTTT; v_call: TRBV4-3; d_call: NA; clone_size: NA; j_call: TRBJ2-2
cdr3_aa: CSVLRAGAQYEQYF; cdr3_nt: TGCAGCGTGCTAAGGGCGGGAGCTCAATACGAGCAGTACTTC; v_call: TRBV29-1; d_call: TRBD2; clone_size: many; j_call: TRBJ2-7
cdr3_aa: CSARLAGGSSETQYF; cdr3_nt: TGCAGTGCGAGACTAGCGGGGGGCAGCAGTGAGACCCAGTACTTC; v_call: TRBV20-1; d_call: TRBD2; clone_size: many; j_call: TRBJ2-5
cdr3_aa: CASSSPGRPQRELFF; cdr3_nt: TGTGCCAGCAGCTCGCCGGGACGGCCGCAGCGGGAGCTGTTTTTT; v_call: TRBV7-2; d_call: NA; clone_size: few; j_call: TRBJ2-2
cdr3_aa: CASSEARTPNEQFF; cdr3_nt: TGTGCCAGTAGCGAGGCCAGGACCCCCAATGAGCAGTTCTTC; v_call: TRBV28; d_call: NA; clone_size: NA; j_call: TRBJ2-1
cdr3_aa: CASSFMGQGLDTQYF; cdr3_nt: TGCGCCAGCAGCTTTATGGGACAGGGGTTGGATACGCAGTATTTT; v_call: TRBV5-1; d_call: TRBD1; clone_size: few; j_call: TRBJ2-3
cdr3_aa: CSAGIGETNQPQHF; cdr3_nt: TGCAGTGCTGGAATCGGTGAGACCAATCAGCCCCAGCATTTT; v_call: TRBV20-1; d_call: NA; clone_size: NA; j_call: TRBJ1-5
cdr3_aa: CSVIDPPYNEQFF; cdr3_nt: TGCAGTGTTATCGATCCCCCCTACAATGAGCAGTTCTTC; v_call: TRBV20-1; d_call: NA; clone_size: few; j_call: TRBJ2-1
cdr3_aa: CASSLATGYYEQYF; cdr3_nt: TGCGCCAGCAGCTTGGCCACAGGGTACTACGAGCAGTACTTC; v_call: TRBV5-1; d_call: NA; clone_size: few; j_call: TRBJ2-7
cdr3_aa: CASSLNTGGRQETQYF; cdr3_nt: TGTGCCAGCAGCTTAAATACAGGGGGGCGCCAAGAGACCCAGTACTTC; v_call: TRBV7-9; d_call: TRBD1; clone_size: NA; j_call: TRBJ2-5
cdr3_aa: CASSIQAGGGYEQYF; cdr3_nt: TGTGCCAGCAGTATCCAAGCGGGGGGGGGCTACGAGCAGTACTTC; v_call: TRBV9; d_call: TRBD2; clone_size: NA; j_call: TRBJ2-7
cdr3_aa: CASSTRLSSYEQYF; cdr3_nt: TGTGCCAGCAGTACCCGACTGAGCTCCTACGAGCAGTACTTC; v_call: TRBV27; d_call: NA; clone_size: NA; j_call: TRBJ2-7
cdr3_aa: CASSSWIHTGELFF; cdr3_nt: TGTGCCAGCAGTTCCTGGATCCACACCGGGGAGCTGTTTTTT; v_call: TRBV12-3/TRBV12-4; d_call: NA; clone_size: few; j_call: TRBJ2-2
cdr3_aa: CSAYGANYGYTF; cdr3_nt: TGCAGTGCTTACGGAGCTAACTATGGCTACACCTTC; v_call: TRBV20-1; d_call: NA; clone_size: NA; j_call: TRBJ1-2
cdr3_aa: CASSLELGEQYF; cdr3_nt: TGTGCCAGCAGCTTAGAGTTGGGAGAGCAGTACTTC; v_call: TRBV7-2; d_call: NA; clone_size: NA; j_call: TRBJ2-7
cdr3_aa: CSAKGTKRANTGELFF; cdr3_nt: TGCAGTGCTAAGGGCACTAAAAGAGCGAACACCGGGGAGCTGTTTTTT; v_call: TRBV20-1; d_call: NA; clone_size: few; j_call: TRBJ2-2
cdr3_aa: CASSLVPGAQVTQYF; cdr3_nt: TGTGCCAGCAGCTTAGTGCCGGGGGCGCAGGTGACCCAGTACTTC; v_call: TRBV7-8; d_call: NA; clone_size: NA; j_call: TRBJ2-5
cdr3_aa: CASSLGIRYNSPLHF; cdr3_nt: TGTGCCAGCAGTTTGGGGATCCGGTATAATTCACCCCTCCACTTT; v_call: TRBV12-3/TRBV12-4; d_call: NA; clone_size: few; j_call: TRBJ1-6
cdr3_aa: CSARAGDTGELFF; cdr3_nt: TGCAGTGCTAGAGCAGGGGACACCGGGGAGCTGTTTTTT; v_call: TRBV20-1; d_call: NA; clone_size: few; j_call: TRBJ2-2
cdr3_aa: CASSPGLAGGYEQFF; cdr3_nt: TGTGCCAGTAGTCCGGGACTAGCGGGAGGTTATGAGCAGTTCTTC; v_call: TRBV19; d_call: TRBD2; clone_size: few; j_call: TRBJ2-1
cdr3_aa: CASSLASVHARSGELFF; cdr3_nt: TGTGCCAGCAGCTTAGCGTCCGTACATGCGAGGAGCGGGGAGCTGTTTTTT; v_call: TRBV7-8; d_call: NA; clone_size: many; j_call: TRBJ2-2
cdr3_aa: CASSLKYMATYEQYF; cdr3_nt: TGTGCCAGCAGCTTAAAATATATGGCGACCTACGAGCAGTACTTC; v_call: TRBV7-8; d_call: NA; clone_size: many; j_call: TRBJ2-7
cdr3_aa: CSASAQTGRSYEQYF; cdr3_nt: TGCAGTGCTAGTGCGCAGACAGGGAGGAGCTACGAGCAGTACTTC; v_call: TRBV20-1; d_call: NA; clone_size: few; j_call: TRBJ2-7
cdr3_aa: CASSSASGGTTWGLNIQYF; cdr3_nt: TGTGCCAGCAGCTCAGCTAGCGGGGGGACCACCTGGGGCCTAAACATTCAGTACTTC; v_call: TRBV3-1; d_call: TRBD2; clone_size: NA; j_call: TRBJ2-4
cdr3_aa: CASSFLGGGLTYNEQFF; cdr3_nt: TGTGCCAGCAGCTTTCTTGGCGGGGGACTCACCTACAATGAGCAGTTCTTC; v_call: TRBV5-5; d_call: TRBD2; clone_size: many; j_call: TRBJ2-1
cdr3_aa: CATSDPRGLSTDTQYF; cdr3_nt: TGTGCCACCAGTGATCCACGGGGGCTCAGCACAGATACGCAGTATTTT; v_call: TRBV24-1; d_call: NA; clone_size: few; j_call: TRBJ2-3
cdr3_aa: CASRPVTAGPPETQYF; cdr3_nt: TGTGCCAGCAGACCCGTAACGGCAGGGCCCCCAGAGACCCAGTACTTC; v_call: TRBV7-8; d_call: NA; clone_size: few; j_call: TRBJ2-5
cdr3_aa: CASRQGPLGNEQFF; cdr3_nt: TGTGCCAGCAGACAGGGGCCTTTAGGGAATGAGCAGTTCTTC; v_call: TRBV2; d_call: TRBD1; clone_size: many; j_call: TRBJ2-1
cdr3_aa: CASSLGQGANTEAFF; cdr3_nt: TGTGCCAGCAGCTTAGGACAGGGGGCGAACACTGAAGCTTTCTTT; v_call: TRBV7-9; d_call: TRBD1; clone_size: few; j_call: TRBJ1-1
cdr3_aa: CASSEQDRVTEAFF; cdr3_nt: TGTGCCAGCAGTGAACAGGACAGGGTCACTGAAGCTTTCTTT; v_call: TRBV2; d_call: TRBD1; clone_size: NA; j_call: TRBJ1-1
cdr3_aa: CASSDWTGGYEQYF; cdr3_nt: TGTGCCAGCAGCGACTGGACAGGTGGCTACGAGCAGTACTTC; v_call: TRBV6-1; d_call: TRBD1; clone_size: NA; j_call: TRBJ2-7
cdr3_aa: CASSPRWVNTEAFF; cdr3_nt: TGTGCCAGCAGCCCCAGGTGGGTGAACACTGAAGCTTTCTTT; v_call: TRBV2; d_call: NA; clone_size: few; j_call: TRBJ1-1